This T cell receptor (beta chain) came from a study of shared clonotypes between healthy human individuals. CDR1 and CDR2 (germline): MDHEN, SYDVKM. The trim removed 8 bases at V and 4 bases at J, leaving 4 bases unmatched. The CDR3 has 14 residues. The assay was immunoSEQ multiplex PCR, and TCRdb's table has in-frame clones only and misses some. The table lists about 1 million clones, roughly 80% of them singletons. This TCR came from a man aged 18 to 30 in good health. Sequenced: memory CD4+ T cells sorted from blood. As to subset: CD45RA-negative fraction. The chain joins TRBV28 to TRBJ2-2; 10 bases map to TRBD2. As DNA, the CDR3 is TGTGCCAGCCTCGCTAGCGGGGGCACCGGGGAGCTGTTTTTT. Amino acids: CASLASGGTGELFF.